The clone carrying this T cell receptor (beta chain) was picked up many times. Its antigen is undetermined. V lost 3 bases to trimming and J lost 1 base, with 9 bases between them. The germline gives CDR1 ENHRY, CDR2 SYGVKD. This CDR3 comprises 14 residues. This sample is drawn from a study of neurological immune-mediated disorders. Study observations and caveats: The absence of any CDR3 amino acid sequence shared by expanded clones across subjects suggests that repertoires were private in all groups.

5'RACE with 10-nucleotide random UMIs produced the cDNA. TCRdb reanalysed the 5' RACE reads using MiXCR and keeps one entry per CDR3 protein. This sample carries around 25,000 distinct CDR3 sequences, about an eighth of them seen once, and the ten largest clones take approximately 16%. The TCR originated in a woman aged 35 to 49 with HTLV-1-associated myelopathy (HAM/TSP). What was sequenced was PBMCs. This chain joins TRBV10-3 and TRBJ2-5, with D possibly matching TRBD2 (5 bases). CDR3 DNA: TGTGCCATCAGTGACGAACGGGGCCAAGAGACCCAGTACTTC. Translated: CAISDERGQETQYF.